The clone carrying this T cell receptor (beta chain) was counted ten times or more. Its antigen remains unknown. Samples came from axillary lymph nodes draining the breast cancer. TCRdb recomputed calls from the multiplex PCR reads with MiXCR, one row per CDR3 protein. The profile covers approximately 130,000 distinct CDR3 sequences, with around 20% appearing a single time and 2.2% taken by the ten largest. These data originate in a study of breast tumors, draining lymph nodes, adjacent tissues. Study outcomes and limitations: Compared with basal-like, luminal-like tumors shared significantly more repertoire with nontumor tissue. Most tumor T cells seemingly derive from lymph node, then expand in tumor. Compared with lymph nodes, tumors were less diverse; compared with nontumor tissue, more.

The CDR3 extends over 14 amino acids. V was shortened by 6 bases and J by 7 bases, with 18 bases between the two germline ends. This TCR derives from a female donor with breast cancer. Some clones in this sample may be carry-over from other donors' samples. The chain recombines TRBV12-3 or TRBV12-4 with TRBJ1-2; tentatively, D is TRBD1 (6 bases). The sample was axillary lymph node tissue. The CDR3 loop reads CASSPQGQGGGYTF. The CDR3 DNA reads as TGTGCCAGCAGCCCGCAGGGGCAGGGTGGTGGCTACACCTTC.